The rows below give T cell receptor beta chains drawn from one sample of a study of radiotherapy plus CTLA-4 blockade in lung cancer. Data came from immunoSEQ multiplex PCR; TCRdb stores just in-frame clones and leaves some out. Of some 110,000 clones in the sample, approximately 80% were seen once. The sequencing here drew on peripheral blood, taken from a patient treated with radiotherapy plus ipilimumab. These TCRs come from a human donor with non-small cell lung cancer that progressed on radiotherapy plus ipilimumab. Some clones in this sample may be carry-over from other donors' samples. Both conserved end residues are part of each CDR3. The D gene is left open where the match is weak. Clone sizes are given selectively: once, few, many, or a class where the clone is expanded.

j_gene	v_gene	d_gene	abundance	CDR3nt	CDR3aa
TRBJ1-2	TRBV28	TRBD1	NA	TGTGCCAGCAGGGACAGGGGAGGTTATGGCTACACCTTC	CASRDRGGYGYTF
TRBJ1-5	TRBV5-1	NA	NA	TGCGCCAGCAGCTTGTTAGGGGCCCGCAATCAGCCCCAGCATTTT	CASSLLGARNQPQHF
TRBJ2-5	TRBV18	NA	NA	TGTGCCAGCTCACCAACGCAGGGGAGAGAGACCCAGTACTTC	CASSPTQGRETQYF
TRBJ2-3	TRBV6-1	NA	once	TGTGCCAGCAGTTATTTGCCGGGGGCCGATACGCAGTATTTT	CASSYLPGADTQYF
TRBJ2-1	TRBV5-1	NA	NA	TGCGCCAGCAGCTGGGGACCTATCAATGAGCAGTTCTTC	CASSWGPINEQFF
TRBJ1-5	TRBV5-1	NA	NA	TGCGCCAGCAGCTTGGATTCGCAGGGTGACCAGCATTTT	CASSLDSQGDQHF
TRBJ2-7	TRBV10-3	NA	NA	TGTGCCATCAGTCGGGGACCCTACGAGCAGTACTTC	CAISRGPYEQYF
TRBJ2-1	TRBV6-5	NA	NA	TGTGCCAGCAGTTACAGGGTGGTTCAGGATGAGCAGTTCTTC	CASSYRVVQDEQFF
TRBJ1-1	TRBV2	NA	NA	TGTGCCAGCACTGGACAACCGAACACTGAAGCTTTCTTT	CASTGQPNTEAFF
TRBJ2-3	TRBV11-1	TRBD2	NA	TGTGCCAGCAGCCAAGGGACTAGCGGGGGGGCCGATACGCAGTATTTT	CASSQGTSGGADTQYF
TRBJ2-7	TRBV11-2	NA	NA	TGTGCCAGCAGCTCCTTACTGGAGGGGCGCTACGAGCAGTACTTC	CASSSLLEGRYEQYF
TRBJ1-2	TRBV5-8	TRBD1	NA	TGTGCCAGTAGCCAAAGGGGGCAGGCTAACTATGGCTACACCTTC	CASSQRGQANYGYTF
TRBJ2-5	TRBV4-1	NA	NA	TGCGCCAGCAGCCGCCGGGTCCTAGGAGAGACCCAGTACTTC	CASSRRVLGETQYF
TRBJ2-6	TRBV19	NA	NA	TGTGCCAGTAGTTCCCGACAGGTACGCCTCTCTGGGGCCAACGTCCTGACTTTC	CASSSRQVRLSGANVLTF
TRBJ1-2	TRBV2	NA	once	TGTGCCAGCAAGGACCAAAACTATGGCTACACCTTC	CASKDQNYGYTF
TRBJ2-5	TRBV5-6	TRBD1	NA	TGTGCCAGCAGCTTGGTTTGGGACAGGGGAGGAGAGACCCAGTACTTC	CASSLVWDRGGETQYF
TRBJ1-4	TRBV4-3	TRBD1	NA	TGCGCCAGCAGCCAAGAAGGGGGCAGGGGGCACGAAAAACTGTTTTTT	CASSQEGGRGHEKLFF
TRBJ2-1	TRBV7-8	NA	NA	TGTGCCAGCAGCTTAGCGAGGAAAAACGGGGGGCCTGAGCAGTTCTTC	CASSLARKNGGPEQFF
TRBJ1-2	TRBV6-1	TRBD1	few	TGTGCCAGCAGTGAAGTGCAGGGGGCGAGCTATGGCTACACCTTC	CASSEVQGASYGYTF
TRBJ2-7	TRBV5-5	NA	NA	TGTGCCAGCAGCTTGGTAGGGGCTTCCTCCTACGAGCAGTACTTC	CASSLVGASSYEQYF
TRBJ2-3	TRBV4-3	TRBD2	NA	TGCGCCAGCAGCCAAGATCTCGATAGCGGGGACTCCACAGATACGCAGTATTTT	CASSQDLDSGDSTDTQYF
TRBJ2-3	TRBV5-1	NA	NA	TGCGCCAGCAGCTTGGCCCGACAGCTACTACCCACAGATACGCAGTATTTT	CASSLARQLLPTDTQYF
TRBJ2-3	TRBV5-6	TRBD1	few	TGTGCCAGCAGCTTGGGAGGGGGGCAGGGGGCAACAGATACGCAGTATTTT	CASSLGGGQGATDTQYF
TRBJ1-5	TRBV19	NA	NA	TGTGCCAGTACGGTACGAGGCAGGGGCCTTCGGAGCAATCAGCCCCAGCATTTT	CASTVRGRGLRSNQPQHF
TRBJ2-7	TRBV10-3	TRBD1	NA	TGTGCCATCGGGACAGGGATTGAGCAGTACTTC	CAIGTGIEQYF
TRBJ1-3	TRBV9	NA	NA	TGTGCCAGCAGCGTAGGGGCAGGGACTGGAAACACCATATATTTT	CASSVGAGTGNTIYF